The next 21 T cell receptor beta chains were all read from a single sample in a study of CD8+ T cells in alopecia areata. In each case, RNA was isolated and then reverse transcribed into cDNA as the sequencing template. The data were produced by immunoSEQ multiplex PCR, yet TCRdb's version contains in-frame clones alone and is incomplete. Of roughly 100,000 clones in the sample, around 50% were seen once. Sequenced: CD4+ T cells sorted from blood. The receptor source for this set is a human donor in good health.

The chain links TRBV30 to TRBJ2-3, with TRBD1 identical over 8 bases. Germline-derived CDR1 and CDR2 are GTSNPN and SVGIG (reference sequence). V trimming: 3 bases; J trimming: 5 bases; junction bases outside the gene matches: 4. The CDR3 length is 13 residues. The CDR3 sequence is CAWRGTGGDTQYF. Written as DNA, the CDR3 is TGTGCCTGGAGAGGGACAGGCGGAGATACGCAGTATTTT. Full variable domain (missing parts from reference TRBV30 and TRBJ2-3): SQTIHQWPATLVQPVGSPLSLECTVEGTSNPNLYWYRQAAGRGLQLLFYSVGIGQISSEVPQNLSASRPQDRQFILSSKKLLLSDSGFYLCAWRGTGGDTQYFGPGTRLTVL.

The rearrangement uses TRBV5-1 and TRBJ1-6; 10 bases fit TRBD1. Trimming at V came to 4 bases and at J to 7 bases, leaving 5 bases not matched to a gene. The CDR3 is 15 amino acids. Germline-derived CDR1 and CDR2 are SGHRS and YFSETQ. CDR3 amino acids: CASSGGQGKNSPLHF. CDR3 bases: TGCGCCAGCAGCGGGGGACAGGGGAAAAATTCACCCCTCCACTTT. Supplemented by reference TRBV5-1 and TRBJ1-6, the full variable domain reads KAGVTQTPRYLIKTRGQQVTLSCSPISGHRSVSWYQQTPGQGLQFLFEYFSETQRNKGNFPGRFSGRQFSNSRSEMNVSTLELGDSALYLCASSGGQGKNSPLHFGNGTRLTVT.

This chain links TRBV6-6 with TRBJ2-5; D is uncertain. The CDR3 runs to 13 residues. Germline V gene lookup returns CDR1 MNHNY and CDR2 SVGAGI (reference sequence). Trimming shortened V by 2 bases and J by 5 bases, and 9 bases separated the two germline ends. The CDR3 sequence: CASSYHIAETQYF. The CDR3 DNA sequence: TGTGCCAGCAGTTACCATATCGCGGAGACCCAGTACTTC.

The chain joins TRBV25-1 to TRBJ1-5, with unresolved D. Germline CDR1 reads MGHDK; CDR2 reads SYGVNS. The CDR3 is 18 amino acids. V lost 6 bases and J 0 bases, leaving 21 bases between the germline ends. CDR3 DNA sequence: TGTGCCAGCAGCCGAGGTGGCAGGAACGTATATAGCAATCAGCCCCAGCATTTT. This codes for CASSRGGRNVYSNQPQHF.

V is TRBV2 and J is TRBJ1-5; no clear D gene. Deletions cut 7 bases from V and 6 bases from J, with 16 bases between. This CDR3 spans 14 amino acids. Germline loops: CDR1 SNHLY, CDR2 FYNNEI. CDR3 in DNA: TGTGCCAGCACCACACTCCGGGGTAGTCAGCCCCAGCATTTT. Its translation is CASTTLRGSQPQHF.

The chain recombines TRBV29-1 with TRBJ1-1; D ambiguous. Germline V gene data show CDR1 as SQVTM and CDR2 as ANQGSEA. The CDR3 is 13 residues long. The V and J ends lost 4 bases and 1 base respectively, with 10 bases between them. The CDR3 DNA reads as TGCAGCGTTGCGACGGATGGGAACACTGAAGCTTTCTTT. Its translation is CSVATDGNTEAFF.

The V call is TRBV29-1, the J call TRBJ2-5, with 10 positions matching TRBD1. CDR3 length equals 12 residues. The J segment lost 5 bases and the V segment lost 8 bases, leaving 5 bases of the junction unmatched. Germline CDR1 SQVTM, CDR2 ANQGSEA. CDR3 coding DNA: TGCAGCACGGGACAGGGGCGGGAGACCCAGTACTTC. Translating gives CSTGQGRETQYF. The whole variable domain, filled in from reference TRBV29-1 and TRBJ2-5, reads SAVISQKPSRDICQRGTSLTIQCQVDSQVTMMFWYRQQPGQSLTLIATANQGSEATYESGFVIDKFPISRPNLTFSTLTVSNMSPEDSSIYLCSTGQGRETQYFGPGTRLLVL.

CDR3 nucleotide sequence: TGTGCCAGCAGTGAACTGGACAGCGGGACCGGGGAGCTGTTTTTT. This gives the protein CASSELDSGTGELFF. V and J are TRBV2 and TRBJ2-2; TRBD1 or TRBD2 may be the D gene (6 bases each). The CDR3 loop spans 15 amino acids. From germline, CDR1 is SNHLY and CDR2 FYNNEI. The V gene lost 2 bases and the J gene lost 5 bases, with 12 bases spanning the gap.

Of note for this clone: Compared with germline, one end of the junction differs, possibly owing to a read error. The sample contains more than one DNA sequence encoding this CDR3. The chain uses TRBV29-1 and TRBJ2-7; TRBD2 aligns across 7 bases. The CDR3 has 15 residues. Germline V gene data show CDR1 as SQVTM and CDR2 as ANQGSEA. The CDR3 loop reads CSVEGRGRHLAEQYF. In DNA form, the CDR3 reads TGCAGTGTTGAGGGGAGGGGACGGCACTTGGCCGAGCAGTACTTC.

The rearrangement joins TRBV29-1 to TRBJ1-2, with TRBD1 matching over 10 bases. Looked up from germline, CDR1 is SQVTM and CDR2 is ANQGSEA. The CDR3 length is 12 residues. V was clipped by 4 bases and J by 6 bases; unmatched bases: 2. Here the CDR3 reads CSVVGTGDGYTF. DNA for the CDR3: TGCAGCGTTGTCGGGACAGGGGATGGCTACACCTTC.

DNA for the CDR3: TGTGCCAGCAGCCCCTGGGCAGGGCTCTCCTACGAGCAGTACTTC. This codes for CASSPWAGLSYEQYF. The gene calls are TRBV7-2 and TRBJ2-7; perhaps TRBD1 as D (5 bases). The CDR3 is made up of 15 amino acids. With 5 bases removed from V and 0 bases from J, the gap between germline ends came to 14 bases. Germline V lookup: CDR1 SGHTA, CDR2 FQGNSA.

This chain uses TRBV11-1 with TRBJ2-7; 9 bases map to TRBD1. The V segment lost 4 bases and the J segment 5 bases; nucleotides outside the gene matches: 9. Germline CDR1 is SGHAT and CDR2 is FQDESV (reference sequence). The CDR3 runs to 15 residues. CDR3 amino acids: CASSSSGTGSHEQYF. DNA of the CDR3: TGTGCCAGCAGCTCCTCCGGGACAGGGTCCCACGAGCAGTACTTC. Full variable domain (missing parts from reference TRBV11-1 and TRBJ2-7): EAEVAQSPRYKITEKSQAVAFWCDPISGHATLYWYRQILGQGPELLVQFQDESVVDDSQLPKDRFSAERLKGVDSTLKIQPAELGDSAMYLCASSSSGTGSHEQYFGPGTRLTVT.

This clone was counted between two and nine times. This chain links TRBV4-2 with TRBJ1-5; tentative D call: TRBD1 (5 bases). This CDR3 region has 13 residues. From germline, CDR1 is LGHNA and CDR2 YNFKEQ. V shed 1 base and J shed 4 bases, with 5 bases lying between them. The DNA of the CDR3 is TGTGCCAGCAGCCAAGCAGGGAATCAGCCCCAGCATTTT. It encodes CASSQAGNQPQHF.

As for this clone: Sequence at one end of the junction differs from germline and may be a read error. The chain is built from TRBV29-1 and TRBJ1-4; D call uncertain. The length of the CDR3 is 13 residues. Germline V gene sequence: CDR1 SQVTM, CDR2 ANQGSEA. CDR3 nucleotides: TGTGCCTGGAGGGCTTCGACTAATGAAAAACTGTTTTTT. Its protein is CAWRASTNEKLFF.

The CDR3 spells CASSQQRSYEQYF. Written as DNA, the CDR3 is TGTGCCAGCAGCCAGCAGCGCTCCTACGAGCAGTACTTC. This chain joins TRBV25-1 and TRBJ2-7, with D unclear. From germline, CDR1 is MGHDK and CDR2 SYGVNS. V was shortened by 6 bases and J by 0 bases, with 9 bases between the two germline ends. The CDR3 runs to 13 residues.

The chain's CDR3 is CAWSVGGVETQYF. CDR3 DNA: TGTGCCTGGAGTGTAGGTGGGGTCGAGACCCAGTACTTC. This chain links TRBV30 with TRBJ2-5, with D hard to call. This CDR3 spans 13 amino acids. V shed 0 bases and J shed 5 bases, with 10 bases lying between them. Germline CDR1 is GTSNPN and CDR2 is SVGIG (reference sequence).

This chain connects TRBV5-1 to TRBJ1-5, with D uncertain. Germline lookup yields CDR1 SGHRS and CDR2 YFSETQ. Trimming removed 0 bases from V and 2 bases from J, with 9 bases in between. The CDR3 is 15 residues long. CDR3 nucleotides: TGCGCCAGCAGCTTGGCCAATGGGGGCAATCAGCCCCAGCATTTT. Its protein is CASSLANGGNQPQHF.

The V call is TRBV5-1, the J call TRBJ2-5, with D possibly being TRBD1 or TRBD2 (7 bases each). Germline CDR1 and CDR2: SGHRS and YFSETQ. CDR3 length: 15 amino acids. V lost 7 bases and J lost 2, with 18 bases in between. Here the CDR3 reads CASGTTGAGQETQYF. The CDR3 DNA follows: TGCGCCAGCGGGACTACAGGGGCGGGGCAAGAGACCCAGTACTTC.

The chain carries TRBV2 and TRBJ1-2; D gene uncertain. The germline V gene has CDR1 SNHLY and CDR2 FYNNEI. The V end lost 4 bases, the J end lost 0 bases, and 6 bases lay between the germline ends. The CDR3 contains 13 residues. CDR3 nucleotide sequence: TGTGCCAGCAGTGTTAGGGCTAACTATGGCTACACCTTC. Protein: CASSVRANYGYTF.

This clone was picked up a small number of times. The rearrangement joins TRBV30 to TRBJ1-6, with a tentative D call TRBD1 (6 bases). Germline CDR1 and CDR2: GTSNPN and SVGIG (reference sequence). The V end was cut by 4 bases, the J end by 10 bases, with 14 bases between. This CDR3 spans 13 amino acids. CDR3 nucleotide sequence: TGTGCCTGGACCCGGGACACATTATCACCCCTCCACTTT. It specifies CAWTRDTLSPLHF.

The chain recombines TRBV23-1 with TRBJ1-2; 11 positions agree with TRBD1. TRBV23-1 is an ORF; its function is uncertain. With V trimmed by 1 base and J by 4 bases, 5 bases remained unmatched. The length of the CDR3 is 16 residues. The CDR3 region is CASSQLGQGGSYGYTF. The CDR3 DNA reads TGCGCCAGCAGTCAATTGGGACAGGGGGGAAGCTATGGCTACACCTTC.